Presented here are 15 T cell receptor beta chains from one specimen sequenced in a study of post-analysis software for immune sequencing data. Study results and caveats: There were five TRBV segments more frequent in patients than controls, and TRBV5-6, TRBV5-1 and TRBV20-1 were among them.

Antigens for these TCRs are unknown. Libraries were made from TCR beta cDNA, and they carried unique molecular identifiers. TCRdb independently ran MiXCR on the PCR reads; one entry per CDR3 protein. This repertoire shows hundreds of thousands of distinct CDR3 sequences, about 39% found once; its top ten account for 7.5% to 8.5%. The source material was blood. The receptors derive from a girl aged 2-9 years with multiple sclerosis.

This clonotype has just a few counts. This chain uses TRBV28 with TRBJ1-1, with D unclear. The ends were cut back, 7 bases at V and 1 base at J, with 7 bases in the middle. Per germline, CDR1 MDHEN and CDR2 SYDVKM. The CDR3 sequence is 12 residues long. CDR3 region: CASTLRNTEAFF. CDR3 nucleotide sequence: TGTGCCAGCACCTTGCGGAACACTGAAGCTTTCTTT. Using reference TRBV28 and TRBJ1-1 for the parts outside the CDR3, the full variable domain is DVKVTQSSRYLVKRTGEKVFLECVQDMDHENMFWYRQDPGLGLRLIYFSYDVKMKEKGDIPEGYSVSREKKERFSLILESASTNQTSMYLCASTLRNTEAFFGQGTRLTVV.

The rearrangement links TRBV6-6 to TRBJ1-1; 7 bases fit TRBD1. The CDR3 contains 15 residues. Germline V gene data show CDR1 as MNHNY and CDR2 as SVGAGI (reference sequence). The ends lost 5 bases at V and 2 bases at J; junction bases unmatched: 8. The CDR3 coding sequence is TGTGCCAGCAGTAATCGACAGGGAGGAAACACTGAAGCTTTCTTT. Its protein is CASSNRQGGNTEAFF.

In its sample, this clonotype was seen a few times. The chain uses TRBV6-6 and TRBJ2-1; 9 bases fit TRBD2. J gave up 3 bases and V 6 bases, and 12 bases lay outside the gene matches. From germline, CDR1 is MNHNY and CDR2 SVGAGI (reference sequence). The CDR3 is made up of 17 amino acids. CDR3 sequence reads: CASSSPTSGILYNEQFF. In nucleotides, the CDR3 is TGTGCCAGCAGCTCCCCGACTAGCGGCATTCTCTACAATGAGCAGTTCTTC.

V and J are TRBV10-3 and TRBJ1-2; possible D gene TRBD1, 6 bases. Germline CDR1 reads ENHRY; CDR2 reads SYGVKD. With 2 bases removed from V and 2 bases from J, the gap between germline ends came to 21 bases. This CDR3 is 18 amino acids long. CDR3 region: CAISETLIGGGLNYGYTF. In nucleotides, the CDR3 is TGTGCCATCAGTGAGACACTGATCGGGGGGGGCCTGAACTATGGCTACACCTTC.

This clonotype was seen a few times. The chain recombines TRBV4-2 with TRBJ2-7; no clear D. V was pared by 2 bases and J by 1 base, with 12 bases between. The CDR3 consists of 15 residues. Germline V gene lookup returns CDR1 LGHNA and CDR2 YNFKEQ. The CDR3 loop is CASSQMGSKSYEQYF. CDR3 coding DNA: TGTGCCAGCAGCCAAATGGGGTCGAAGTCCTACGAGCAGTACTTC.

Only one count was recorded for this clonotype. J is TRBJ2-1 and V is TRBV7-9, with 8 bases fitting TRBD2. Germline V gene lookup returns CDR1 SEHNR and CDR2 FQNEAQ (reference sequence). The CDR3 extends over 15 amino acids. After removal of 4 bases from V and 4 bases from J, the junction contained 6 bases not matched to a gene. CDR3 in amino acids: CASSSGLARYNEQFF. Here the CDR3 DNA reads TGTGCCAGCAGCTCAGGACTAGCTAGATACAATGAGCAGTTCTTC.

The chain joins TRBV7-9 to TRBJ1-2, with D hard to call. V lost 0 bases and J 8 bases, leaving 16 bases between the germline ends. The CDR3 loop spans 15 amino acids. Germline V gene sequence: CDR1 SEHNR, CDR2 FQNEAQ (reference sequence). The CDR3 here is CASSLALSVGSGYTF. CDR3 DNA: TGTGCCAGCAGCTTAGCGCTTTCGGTTGGTTCAGGCTACACCTTC.

The table lists this clonotype with a few counts. The chain is built from TRBV12-3 or TRBV12-4 and TRBJ2-1; D is possibly TRBD1 (5 bases). The CDR3 runs to 14 residues. Trimming stripped 7 bases from V and 5 bases from J, with 15 bases between. The CDR3 sequence: CASNGQAQHNEQFF. The CDR3 DNA is TGTGCCAGCAACGGACAAGCCCAGCACAATGAGCAGTTCTTC.

The rearrangement joins TRBV12-3 or TRBV12-4 to TRBJ2-3, with TRBD1 identical over 10 bases. V dropped 5 bases and J dropped 2; count of bases not matched to a gene: 4. The CDR3 is 15 residues long. CDR3 sequence reads: CASSIGTGDTDTQYF. The DNA of the CDR3 is TGTGCCAGCAGTATCGGGACAGGGGACACAGATACGCAGTATTTT.

V gene TRBV24-1 combines with J gene TRBJ2-3; the match to TRBD2 covers 10 bases. This CDR3 is 18 amino acids long. CDR1 is KGHDR, CDR2 SFDVKD, per germline. Trimming cost V 3 bases and J 3 bases; bases outside gene matches: 11. The CDR3 is CATSDELPSGRATDTQYF. In DNA, the CDR3 is TGTGCCACCAGTGATGAACTACCTAGCGGGAGAGCGACAGATACGCAGTATTTT.

This clonotype showed up just a few times. The genes are TRBV7-6 and TRBJ2-7, with 12 bases aligning to TRBD1. This CDR3 is built from 14 residues. Germline-derived CDR1 and CDR2 are SGHVS and FNYEAQ. J gave up 5 bases and V 5 bases, and 4 bases lay outside the gene matches. CDR3 region: CASSLGTGGNEQYF. The CDR3 coding sequence is TGTGCCAGCAGCCTCGGGACAGGGGGCAACGAGCAGTACTTC.

In regard to this clonotype: One junction end does not reproduce the germline sequence, and a read error may be involved. The chain joins TRBV7-2 to TRBJ2-3; D is possibly TRBD2 (5 bases). The CDR3 is 12 residues long. The V gene's germline CDR1 is SGHTA and CDR2 FQGNSA. The CDR3 loop is CASSSSTDAQYF. In nucleotides, the CDR3 is TGTGCCAGCAGCTCTAGCACAGATGCGCAGTATTTT.

This clonotype was detected only a few times. An end of the junction differs from the germline gene, which may be a read error. The rearrangement uses TRBV4-1 and TRBJ2-1; D not resolved. The germline gives CDR1 MGHRA, CDR2 YSYEKL. This CDR3 has 15 residues. In DNA form, the CDR3 reads TGCGCCGGCAGCCAAATTCACAGAACCTACAATGAGCAGTTCTTC. Its translation: CAGSQIHRTYNEQFF.

This sequence joins TRBV7-2 and TRBJ2-1, with D perhaps matching TRBD2 (6 bases). In germline, CDR1 is SGHTA, CDR2 FQGNSA. The ends were cut back, 9 bases at V and 2 bases at J, with 14 bases in the middle. The length of the CDR3 is 14 residues. This CDR3 reads CASRVGGTYNEQFF. CDR3 DNA sequence: TGTGCCAGTAGGGTGGGCGGGACCTACAATGAGCAGTTCTTC.

The rearrangement uses TRBV29-1 and TRBJ1-5; no clear D gene. The V end lost 4 bases, the J end lost 3 bases, and 10 bases lay between the germline ends. This CDR3 region has 13 residues. Per the germline V gene, CDR1 is SQVTM and CDR2 is ANQGSEA. DNA of the CDR3: TGCAGCGTTGTGGAGGGAATCAATCAGCCCCAGCATTTT. It codes for CSVVEGINQPQHF. Full variable domain (outside the CDR3, taken from reference TRBV29-1 and TRBJ1-5): SAVISQKPSRDICQRGTSLTIQCQVDSQVTMMFWYRQQPGQSLTLIATANQGSEATYESGFVIDKFPISRPNLTFSTLTVSNMSPEDSSIYLCSVVEGINQPQHFGDGTRLSIL.